This entry describes one TCR beta chain. This sample is drawn from a study of blood T cell repertoires in COVID-19. Background on the study: There were acute and convalescent COVID-19 samples, and they came from the United States, Italy and Spain. Sources were T cells, B-cell-depleted T cells, or PBMCs; the material itself was cDNA or gDNA.

The CDR3 is 16 residues long. V shed 5 bases and J shed 4 bases, with 20 bases lying between them. CDR1 and CDR2 (germline): LGHDT, YNNKEL (reference sequence). In the authors' methods: Nucleated cell counts were estimated from reference gene primer amplification. Data came from immunoSEQ multiplex PCR; TCRdb stores just in-frame clones and leaves some out. Clonal size and the V and J genes are those of that table, whereas D and trimming came from the DNA. The sample yields approximately 240,000 clones, about 79% seen once. The chain carries TRBV3-1 (or the pseudogene TRBV3-2) and TRBJ1-1, with D uncertain. The TCR originated in a woman in her forties who had recovered from COVID-19. The sequenced material came from peripheral blood. Here the CDR3 DNA reads TGTGCCAGCAGCGAGGCCCTTTTGTGGGCGGGCACTGAAGCTTTCTTT. It codes for CASSEALLWAGTEAFF.